The sequence of this T cell receptor (beta chain) was determined in a study of blood T cell repertoires in COVID-19. Recruits, aged about 18 to 95 years, lived in 20 to 30 US areas. Two consecutive negative NP/OP PCR tests, clearance, or resolved symptoms defined Cohort 3 recovery. Trimming removed 5 bases from V and 1 base from J, with 5 bases in between. From germline, CDR1 is SGHRS and CDR2 YFSETQ. The CDR3 has 12 residues. The table came from immunoSEQ multiplex PCR; TCRdb's copy has only in-frame clones and leaves some out. The sample has 430,000 or so clones; more than 75% are singletons. The chain combines TRBV5-1 with TRBJ2-3; unclear D gene. This TCR came from a woman aged 40 to 50 who had recovered from COVID-19. Sequencing was carried out using PBMCs or T cells enriched from blood (not recorded which). CDR3 coding DNA: TGCGCCAGCAGGCCAGGCACAGATACGCAGTATTTT. As protein: CASRPGTDTQYF.